The clone carrying this T cell receptor beta chain was observed many times. Trimming cost V 3 bases and J 1 base, with 10 bases left between them. The germline gives CDR1 SGDLS, CDR2 YYNGEE. This CDR3 spans 14 amino acids. In the library, each TCR cDNA molecule bore its own unique molecular identifier. MiXCR, applied by TCRdb to the 5' RACE reads, yields one record per CDR3 protein. The sample has over 1,500 distinct CDR3 sequences, 15% to 20% seen once. Time point denoted: sample taken at primary tumor resection. Sequencing covered unsorted whole RNA taken from tumor, nontumor lung or frozen PBMC. The cohort: approximately 66 early-stage, untreated non-small cell lung cancer patients. These data are taken from a study of spatial heterogeneity in lung cancer.

The genes are TRBV9 and TRBJ2-5; D is unresolved. The starting material was PBMCs, obtained at surgery. The TCR comes from a male donor with early-stage non-small cell lung cancer. The CDR3 coding sequence is TGTGCCAGCAGCGGAGGAGAACTCCAAGAGACCCAGTACTTC. Its translation: CASSGGELQETQYF.